The text below deals with one T cell receptor beta chain. Naive CD8 cells, CD45RO-negative and positively selected for CCR7, excluded terminally differentiated effector memory CD45RA+ cells. Sequencing was performed with immunoSEQ multiplex PCR; in TCRdb, only in-frame clones are kept and a portion is missing. The sample includes a few hundred thousand clones, roughly 96% of them seen just once. The data stem from a study of shared clonotypes between healthy human individuals. The CDR3 has 14 residues. Trimming cost V 4 bases and J 7 bases, with 16 bases left between them. Germline V gene sequence: CDR1 MNHEY, CDR2 SMNVEV (reference sequence).

This sequence joins TRBV27 and TRBJ1-2; D may be TRBD1 (6 bases). This TCR derives from a woman aged 25 to 39 in good health. Sequencing used naive CD8+ T cells sorted from blood. The CDR3 loop reads CASSSRSGAGGYTF. The CDR3 DNA reads TGTGCCAGCAGTTCCCGATCGGGGGCAGGTGGCTACACCTTC.